Below are 23 T cell receptor beta chains sequenced from a single sample in a study of blood T cells in healthy people across ages. A second about 7 to 12 cycle PCR used barcoded and J-beta primers. MiXCR was run by TCRdb on the 5' RACE reads, yielding one entry per CDR3 protein. Seen here are around 1.1 million distinct CDR3 sequences, approximately 38% observed once, and the top ten hold about an eighth. Sequences were obtained from blood. The origin of the receptors is a man younger than 35 in good health.

This clonotype came up a few times. The V gene is TRBV25-1, the J gene TRBJ2-5; no definite D call. There are 14 residues in the CDR3. CDR1 and CDR2 (germline): MGHDK, SYGVNS. V lost 4 bases and J lost 4, with 13 bases in between. CDR3 nucleotides: TGTGCCAGCAGTGCACTACAGTCTGGAGAGACCCAGTACTTC. As protein: CASSALQSGETQYF.

The gene calls are TRBV7-2 and TRBJ1-1; D unclear. The ends were cut back, 5 bases at V and 3 bases at J, with 10 bases in the middle. Per the germline V gene, CDR1 is SGHTA and CDR2 is FQGNSA. This CDR3 has 13 amino acids. In nucleotides, the CDR3 is TGTGCCAGCAGCATAAACACGTACACTGAAGCTTTCTTT. It encodes CASSINTYTEAFF.

The chain combines TRBV2 with TRBJ1-4; no clear D. The CDR3 has 15 amino acids. V was cut by 4 bases and J by 0 bases, with 9 bases left in between. Germline loops: CDR1 SNHLY, CDR2 FYNNEI. DNA for the CDR3: TGTGCCAGCAGTGGTTCACAGCCAACTAATGAAAAACTGTTTTTT. It specifies CASSGSQPTNEKLFF.

V and J are TRBV9 and TRBJ1-4; possible D gene TRBD1, 6 bases. Deletions cut 2 bases from V and 7 bases from J, with 12 bases between. The V gene's germline CDR1 is SGDLS and CDR2 YYNGEE. The length of the CDR3 is 14 residues. CDR3 sequence: CASSVGGPGEKLFF. The CDR3 nucleotides are TGTGCCAGCAGCGTGGGGGGCCCCGGTGAAAAACTGTTTTTT.

In its sample, this clonotype was seen a few times. The chain couples TRBV2 to TRBJ1-6; D is unresolved. The V end lost 2 bases, the J end lost 4 bases, and 6 bases lay between the germline ends. CDR1 is SNHLY and CDR2 is FYNNEI in the germline V gene. The CDR3 has 14 residues. CDR3 loop: CASSETVYNSPLHF. DNA of the CDR3: TGTGCCAGCAGTGAAACGGTTTATAATTCACCCCTCCACTTT.

A remark on this clonotype: The junction and the germline gene differ at one end; a read error may be behind it. V gene TRBV6-5 combines with J gene TRBJ2-7; a weak D match, TRBD1 (6 bases). Germline CDR1 MNHEY, CDR2 SVGAGI. The CDR3 runs 15 residues. The CDR3 loop reads CTSRLQTHRVNEQYF. The CDR3 DNA reads as TGTACCAGCAGGCTACAAACCCACAGGGTAAACGAGCAGTACTTC.

This sequence joins TRBV7-2 and TRBJ2-2, with unresolved D. Germline CDR1 and CDR2: SGHTA and FQGNSA. The CDR3 contains 12 residues. V shed 5 bases and J shed 7 bases, with 8 bases lying between them. The CDR3 protein is CASSPSVGELFF. CDR3 DNA sequence: TGTGCCAGCAGCCCGTCAGTCGGGGAGCTGTTTTTT.

The rearrangement joins TRBV29-1 to TRBJ2-1; possibly TRBD2 for D (8 bases). This CDR3 has 14 amino acids. Germline V gene sequence: CDR1 SQVTM, CDR2 ANQGSEA. Trimming removed 6 bases at V and 2 bases at J, with 14 bases between. CDR3 sequence: CSVGRDSPYNEQFF. The CDR3 DNA reads as TGCAGCGTCGGGAGGGACAGCCCCTACAATGAGCAGTTCTTC.

This clonotype turned up a few times. The gene calls are TRBV27 and TRBJ1-1; TRBD1 aligns across 7 bases. This CDR3 contains 15 residues. V lost 5 bases, J lost 0 bases, and 6 bases stayed unmatched. The germline CDR1 and CDR2 sequences are MNHEY and SMNVEV (reference sequence). CDR3 residues: CASSTGQPMNTEAFF. The CDR3 nucleotides read TGTGCCAGCAGTACGGGACAGCCTATGAACACTGAAGCTTTCTTT.

This clonotype was recorded once. The chain carries TRBV6-5 and TRBJ2-1, with D maybe TRBD2 (5 bases). The CDR3 has 13 residues. Trimming shortened V by 5 bases and J by 6 bases, and 11 bases separated the two germline ends. From germline, CDR1 is MNHEY and CDR2 SVGAGI. CDR3 amino acids: CASSDGDGNEQFF. The CDR3, as DNA: TGTGCCAGCAGTGACGGGGATGGCAATGAGCAGTTCTTC.

The V and J genes are TRBV15 and TRBJ2-3; tentatively, D is TRBD1 (6 bases). Germline CDR1 LNHNV, CDR2 YYDKDF (reference sequence). V was trimmed by 0 bases and J by 6 bases, leaving 16 bases between them. CDR3 length: 16 residues. The CDR3 DNA is TGTGCCACCAGCAGAGATCTCTCACAGGGTTGGGATACGCAGTATTTT. It yields the protein CATSRDLSQGWDTQYF.

CDR3 loop: CASSRDSRRTEAFF. The CDR3 region has the DNA TGTGCCAGCTCAAGGGACAGTCGGCGGACTGAAGCTTTCTTT. V and J are TRBV18 and TRBJ1-1, with 7 bases lining up with TRBD1. The junction had 8 bases not matched to a gene; V was cut back by 5 bases and J by 5 bases. In germline, CDR1 is KGHSH, CDR2 LQKENI. This CDR3 comprises 14 residues. Drawing the rest from reference TRBV18 and TRBJ1-1, the complete variable domain is NAGVMQNPRHLVRRRGQEARLRCSPMKGHSHVYWYRQLPEEGLKFMVYLQKENIIDESGMPKERFSAEFPKEGPSILRIQQVVRGDSAAYFCASSRDSRRTEAFFGQGTRLTVV.

The chain joins TRBV14 to TRBJ1-1; possible D gene TRBD1, 6 bases. Germline values: CDR1 SGHDN, CDR2 FVKESK. V was pared by 0 bases and J by 6 bases, with 8 bases between. This CDR3 has 13 residues. CDR3 coding DNA: TGTGCCAGCAGCCAAGATCAGGGGTCTGAAGCTTTCTTT. Encoded protein: CASSQDQGSEAFF. Full variable domain (remainder filled in from reference TRBV14 and TRBJ1-1): EAGVTQFPSHSVIEKGQTVTLRCDPISGHDNLYWYRRVMGKEIKFLLHFVKESKQDESGMPNNRFLAERTGGTYSTLKVQPAELEDSGVYFCASSQDQGSEAFFGQGTRLTVV.

The V gene is TRBV25-1, the J gene TRBJ1-2; TRBD1 might be the D (5 bases). Germline V gene data show CDR1 as MGHDK and CDR2 as SYGVNS. The germline V and J ends were trimmed by 3 bases and 7 bases, with 15 bases remaining between them. The CDR3 spans 14 residues. The CDR3 nucleotides read TGTGCCAGCAGTGATAACATGGACAATTCTGGCTACACCTTC. This gives the protein CASSDNMDNSGYTF.

The chain links TRBV7-2 to TRBJ2-1, with TRBD1 matching 7 bases. The J call may be faulty, since TRBJ2-7 better matches the DNA end. The germline V gene encodes CDR1 SGHTA and CDR2 FQGNSA. The CDR3 has 17 residues. In DNA form, the CDR3 reads TGTGCCAGCAGCTTAGCCTGGGACAGAACCTCCTACAATGAGCAGTACTTC. It is translated as CASSLAWDRTSYNEQYF.

This clonotype was seen once. This may stem from a read error, because a much larger clone lies one nucleotide away. The chain combines TRBV9 with TRBJ2-7, with a possible D match to TRBD1 (6 bases). The germline V and J ends were trimmed by 4 bases and 3 bases, with 14 bases remaining between them. Germline CDR1 is SGDLS and CDR2 is YYNGEE. This CDR3 has 14 amino acids. The CDR3 DNA is TGTGCCAGCAGCTCCGGCCGGGACAACTACGAGCAGTACTTC. This encodes CASSSGRDNYEQYF.

The chain uses TRBV6-2 or TRBV6-3 and TRBJ2-5; no clear D. The ends were cut back, 7 bases at V and 0 bases at J, with 9 bases in the middle. Germline V gene data show CDR1 as MNHEY and CDR2 as SVGEGT. The CDR3 extends over 13 amino acids. CDR3 protein: CASNPKNQETQYF. The CDR3 region has the DNA TGTGCCAGCAATCCCAAGAACCAAGAGACCCAGTACTTC.

The CDR3 spells CASSFVGLTVEAFF. CDR3 nucleotide sequence: TGTGCCAGCAGCTTTGTAGGACTGACAGTTGAAGCTTTCTTT. This chain joins TRBV7-9 and TRBJ1-1; TRBD1 might be the D (5 bases). Germline V gene data show CDR1 as SEHNR and CDR2 as FQNEAQ (reference sequence). Trimming removed 3 bases at V and 7 bases at J, with 15 bases between. CDR3 length: 14 residues.

This clonotype turned up a few times. The chain links TRBV6-7 to TRBJ2-3; 11 positions match TRBD2. TRBV6-7 is classed as an ORF, of uncertain function. V was pared by 1 base and J by 5 bases, with 8 bases of the junction left unmatched. CDR3 length: 17 amino acids. The CDR3 loop reads CASSYYRLAGPRDTQYF. CDR3 nucleotide sequence: TGTGCCAGCAGTTACTACAGACTAGCGGGGCCCCGAGATACGCAGTATTTT.

The V call is TRBV4-2, the J call TRBJ2-7; 11 bases are shared with TRBD2. The V gene end was trimmed by 5 bases and the J gene end by 2 bases; junction bases not matched to a gene: 8. CDR1 is LGHNA and CDR2 is YNFKEQ in the germline V gene. The CDR3 spans 16 residues. The CDR3, as DNA: TGTGCCAGCAGCTCCCAGACTAGCGGGGCACCCTACGAGCAGTACTTC. This encodes CASSSQTSGAPYEQYF.

This clonotype was seen a few times. This sequence joins TRBV5-5 and TRBJ2-6, with no clear D. The CDR3 consists of 17 residues. Trimming removed 3 bases from V and 0 bases from J, with 13 bases in between. Germline V lookup: CDR1 SGHKS, CDR2 YYEKEE (reference sequence). The CDR3 region is CASSSEVVPSGANVLTF. The CDR3 coding sequence is TGTGCCAGCAGCTCAGAAGTGGTTCCCTCTGGGGCCAACGTCCTGACTTTC.

The genes are TRBV14 and TRBJ2-5; D may be TRBD1 (6 bases). V was cut by 3 bases and J by 2 bases, with 13 bases left in between. The CDR3 loop spans 15 amino acids. Per the germline V gene, CDR1 is SGHDN and CDR2 is FVKESK. CDR3 nucleotide sequence: TGTGCCAGCAGCCAGACAACAGGGCTACAAGAGACCCAGTACTTC. Translating gives CASSQTTGLQETQYF.

The rearrangement uses TRBV7-9 and TRBJ2-5, with D unresolved. The closer fit of TRBJ2-4 to the DNA end suggests the J call may be wrong. Germline lookup yields CDR1 SEHNR and CDR2 FQNEAQ (reference sequence). The CDR3 sequence is 11 residues long. The CDR3 bases are TGTGCCAGCAGCCCGGGTGGCATTCAGTACTTC. Protein product: CASSPGGIQYF.